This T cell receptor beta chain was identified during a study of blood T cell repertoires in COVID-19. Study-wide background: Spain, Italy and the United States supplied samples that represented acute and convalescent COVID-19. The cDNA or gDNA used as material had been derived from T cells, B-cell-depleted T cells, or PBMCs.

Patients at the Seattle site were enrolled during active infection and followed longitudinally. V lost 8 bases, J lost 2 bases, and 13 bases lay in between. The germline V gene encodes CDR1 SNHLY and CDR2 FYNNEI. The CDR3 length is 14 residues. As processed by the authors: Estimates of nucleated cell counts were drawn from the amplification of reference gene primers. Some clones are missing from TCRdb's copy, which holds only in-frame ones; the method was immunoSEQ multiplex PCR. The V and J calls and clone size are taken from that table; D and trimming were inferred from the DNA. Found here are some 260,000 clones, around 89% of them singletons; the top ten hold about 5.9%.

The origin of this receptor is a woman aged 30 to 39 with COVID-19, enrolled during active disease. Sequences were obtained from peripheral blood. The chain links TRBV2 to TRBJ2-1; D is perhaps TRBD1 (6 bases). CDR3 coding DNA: TGTGCCAGCGCAACCGGGACAACCTACAATGAGCAGTTCTTC. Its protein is CASATGTTYNEQFF.